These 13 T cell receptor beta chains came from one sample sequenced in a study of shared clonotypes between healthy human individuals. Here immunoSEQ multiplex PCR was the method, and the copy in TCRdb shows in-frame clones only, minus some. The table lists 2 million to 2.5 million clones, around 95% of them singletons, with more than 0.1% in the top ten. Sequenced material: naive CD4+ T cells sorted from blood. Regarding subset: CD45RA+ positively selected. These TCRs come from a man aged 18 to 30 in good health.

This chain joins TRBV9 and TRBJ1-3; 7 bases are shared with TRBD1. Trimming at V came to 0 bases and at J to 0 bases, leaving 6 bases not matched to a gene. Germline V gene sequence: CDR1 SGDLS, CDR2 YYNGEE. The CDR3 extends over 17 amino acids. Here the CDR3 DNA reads TGTGCCAGCAGCGTAGGGGCCAAGGGGGCCTCTGGAAACACCATATATTTT. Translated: CASSVGAKGASGNTIYF. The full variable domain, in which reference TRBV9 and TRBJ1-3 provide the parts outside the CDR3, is DSGVTQTPKHLITATGQRVTLRCSPRSGDLSVYWYQQSLDQGLQFLIQYYNGEERAKGNILERFSAQQFPDLHSELNLSSLELGDSALYFCASSVGAKGASGNTIYFGEGSWLTVV.

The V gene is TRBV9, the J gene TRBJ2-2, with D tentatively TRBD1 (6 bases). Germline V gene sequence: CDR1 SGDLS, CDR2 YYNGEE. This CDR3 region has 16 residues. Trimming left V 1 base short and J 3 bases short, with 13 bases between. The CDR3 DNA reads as TGTGCCAGCAGCGTAACCGGGACACTACACACCGGGGAGCTGTTTTTT. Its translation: CASSVTGTLHTGELFF.

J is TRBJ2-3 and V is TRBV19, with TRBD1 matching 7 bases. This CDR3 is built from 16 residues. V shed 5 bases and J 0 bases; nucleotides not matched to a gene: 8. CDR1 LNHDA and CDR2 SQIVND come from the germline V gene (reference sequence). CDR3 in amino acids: CASSVGRGPSTDTQYF. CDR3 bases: TGTGCCAGTAGTGTTGGAAGGGGGCCCAGCACAGATACGCAGTATTTT.

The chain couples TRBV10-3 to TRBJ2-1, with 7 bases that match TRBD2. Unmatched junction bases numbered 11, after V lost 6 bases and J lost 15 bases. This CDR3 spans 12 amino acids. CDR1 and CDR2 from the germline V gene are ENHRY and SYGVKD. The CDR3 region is CAIRKVGLDWFF. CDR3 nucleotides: TGTGCCATCAGAAAAGTAGGACTAGATTGGTTCTTC.

The CDR3 DNA reads TGCGCCAGCAGCCAAGAATACGGGACAGGGGGCATACCGGGTGAAAAACTGTTTTTT. Translated: CASSQEYGTGGIPGEKLFF. The rearrangement links TRBV4-3 to TRBJ1-4; 12 bases map to TRBD1. This CDR3 region has 19 residues. The ends lost 0 bases at V and 7 bases at J; junction bases unmatched: 12. Germline V CDR1 and CDR2: LGHNA, YSLEER.

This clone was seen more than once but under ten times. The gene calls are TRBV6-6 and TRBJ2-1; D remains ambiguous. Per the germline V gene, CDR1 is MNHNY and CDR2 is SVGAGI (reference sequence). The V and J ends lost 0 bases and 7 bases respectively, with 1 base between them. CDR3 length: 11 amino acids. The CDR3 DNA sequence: TGTGCCAGCAGTTACTCGAATGAGCAGTTCTTC. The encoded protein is CASSYSNEQFF.

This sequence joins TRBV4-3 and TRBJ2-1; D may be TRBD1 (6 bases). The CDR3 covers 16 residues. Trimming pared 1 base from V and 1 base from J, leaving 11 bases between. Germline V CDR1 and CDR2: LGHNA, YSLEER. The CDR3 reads CASSQALTGSYNEQFF. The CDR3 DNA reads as TGCGCCAGCAGCCAAGCCCTGACAGGATCCTACAATGAGCAGTTCTTC.

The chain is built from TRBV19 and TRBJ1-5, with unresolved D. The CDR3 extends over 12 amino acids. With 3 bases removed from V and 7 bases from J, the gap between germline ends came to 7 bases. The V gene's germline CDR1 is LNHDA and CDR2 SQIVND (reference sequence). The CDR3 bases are TGTGCCAGTAGTATGGATAGACAGCCCCAGCATTTT. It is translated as CASSMDRQPQHF.

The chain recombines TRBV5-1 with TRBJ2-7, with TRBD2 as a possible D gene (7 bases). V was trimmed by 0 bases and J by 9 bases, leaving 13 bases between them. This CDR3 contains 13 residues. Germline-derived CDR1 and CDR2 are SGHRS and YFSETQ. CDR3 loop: CASSLDTGRGQYF. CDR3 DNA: TGCGCCAGCAGCTTGGATACAGGGAGGGGGCAGTACTTC.

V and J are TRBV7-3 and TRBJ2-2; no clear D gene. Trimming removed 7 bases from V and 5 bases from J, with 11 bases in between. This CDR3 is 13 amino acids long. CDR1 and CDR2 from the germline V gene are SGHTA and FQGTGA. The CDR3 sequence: CASNNPGTGELFF. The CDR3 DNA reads TGTGCCAGCAATAACCCTGGGACCGGGGAGCTGTTTTTT. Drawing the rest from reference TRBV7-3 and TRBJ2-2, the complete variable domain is GAGVSQTPSNKVTEKGKYVELRCDPISGHTALYWYRQSLGQGPEFLIYFQGTGAADDSGLPNDRFFAVRPEGSVSTLKIQRTERGDSAVYLCASNNPGTGELFFGEGSRLTVL.

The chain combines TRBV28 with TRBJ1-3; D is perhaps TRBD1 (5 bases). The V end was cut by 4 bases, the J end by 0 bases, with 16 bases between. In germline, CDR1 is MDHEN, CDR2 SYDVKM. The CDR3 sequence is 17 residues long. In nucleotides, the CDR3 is TGTGCCAGCAGTTGGGGGAGATCGAGTAGCTCTGGAAACACCATATATTTT. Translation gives CASSWGRSSSSGNTIYF.

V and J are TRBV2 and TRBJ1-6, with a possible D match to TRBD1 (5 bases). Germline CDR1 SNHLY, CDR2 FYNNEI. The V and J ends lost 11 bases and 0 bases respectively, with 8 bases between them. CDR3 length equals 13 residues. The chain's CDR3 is CAGGSSYNSPLHF. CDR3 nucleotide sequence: TGTGCCGGGGGGAGCTCCTATAATTCACCCCTCCACTTT.

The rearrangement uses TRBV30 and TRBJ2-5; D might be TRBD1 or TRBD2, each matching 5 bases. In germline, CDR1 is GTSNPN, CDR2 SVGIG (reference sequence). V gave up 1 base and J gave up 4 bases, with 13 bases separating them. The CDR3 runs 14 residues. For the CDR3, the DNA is TGTGCCTGGAGTGCGCTAGCAAGGGGAGAGACCCAGTACTTC. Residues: CAWSALARGETQYF.